Shown below are 32 T cell receptor beta chains from a single sample sequenced in a study of T cells in Graves' hyperthyroidism and ophthalmopathy (dated by TCRdb to between 2019 and 2020). Libraries came from multiplex PCR. TCRdb shows the sequencer as Illumina HiSeq 2000. Amplification of TCR beta CDR3 regions was carried out from RNA transcripts. The TCR CDR3 was subjected to a first round of RT-PCR using the HTBI primer set and the Qiagen OneStep RT-PCR kit. TCRdb took the public reads, trimmed them with fastp at Q25, ran MiXCR for clone calling and kept in-frame beta chains. Each entry is one CDR3 protein sequence, shown with its most common DNA and genes. In all, the sample holds 300,000 to 350,000 distinct CDR3 sequences, and roughly 18% of those were seen once. The ten largest clones add up to roughly 49% of the sample. Material for sequencing was blood. These receptors were obtained from a woman in her forties or fifties with Graves' hyperthyroidism.

This clonotype has a count of ten or more. The rearrangement uses TRBV27 and TRBJ2-3, with D perhaps being TRBD1 or TRBD2 (7 bases each). CDR3 length: 15 residues. The V end was cut by 3 bases, the J end by 3 bases, with 13 bases between. Germline assignment: CDR1 MNHEY and CDR2 SMNVEV (reference sequence). CDR3 bases: TGTGCCAGCAGTTTCGGCCAGGGGGGGACAGATACGCAGTATTTT. As protein: CASSFGQGGTDTQYF.

The J gene is TRBJ2-7, the V gene TRBV9; D assignment may be TRBD1 or TRBD2 (5 bases each). CDR1 SGDLS and CDR2 YYNGEE come from the germline V gene. This CDR3 has 15 residues. V was clipped by 7 bases and J by 1 base, with 18 bases between them. Here the CDR3 reads CASGEGPPPSYEQYF. Written as DNA, the CDR3 is TGTGCCAGCGGCGAGGGGCCCCCCCCTTCCTACGAGCAGTACTTC.

This clonotype occurred a few times. The conserved final phenylalanine or tryptophan is absent from the CDR3, which likely points to a read error. J is TRBJ2-5 and V is TRBV20-1; no reliable D call. Germline V lookup: CDR1 DFQATT, CDR2 SNEGSKA (reference sequence). V gave up 6 bases and J gave up 2 bases, with 10 bases separating them. The CDR3 contains 12 residues. The CDR3 sequence: CSALRFQETQYL. Here the CDR3 DNA reads TGCAGTGCACTCAGGTTTCAAGAGACCCAGTACCTC.

This rearrangement joins TRBV7-9 to TRBJ2-5; TRBD1 might be the D (6 bases). V lost 0 bases to trimming and J lost 10 bases, with 15 bases between them. The CDR3 is 14 amino acids. Germline V lookup: CDR1 SEHNR, CDR2 FQNEAQ (reference sequence). CDR3 DNA: TGTGCCAGCAGCTTAGCATGGGGGCGTCCGGACCAGTACTTC. It codes for CASSLAWGRPDQYF.

This clonotype showed up many times. This chain joins TRBV3-1 and TRBJ1-2, with no clear D. Germline assignment: CDR1 LGHDT and CDR2 YNNKEL (reference sequence). The CDR3 extends over 15 amino acids. Trimming cost V 0 bases and J 6 bases, with 14 bases left between them. The CDR3 spells CASSQDAELLDGYTF. CDR3 nucleotide sequence: TGTGCCAGCAGCCAAGATGCGGAGCTCCTTGATGGCTACACCTTC.

This clonotype was seen many times. For the CDR3, the DNA is TGTGCCAGCGGAGGACACATGACCAAATATCAAGAGACCCAGTACTTC. Its protein is CASGGHMTKYQETQYF. V usage is TRBV6-5 and J usage is TRBJ2-5; D is tentatively TRBD1 or TRBD2 (5 bases each). CDR1 is MNHEY and CDR2 is SVGAGI in the germline V gene. The germline V and J ends were trimmed by 8 bases and 2 bases, with 21 bases remaining between them. The CDR3 runs 16 residues.

The chain joins TRBV7-9 to TRBJ2-7; 11 positions agree with TRBD2. The V and J ends lost 5 bases and 0 bases, in that order; junction bases with no gene match: 3. Germline CDR1 reads SEHNR; CDR2 reads FQNEAQ (reference sequence). The CDR3 contains 15 residues. The CDR3 DNA follows: TGTGCCAGCAGCAATCTAGCGGGGGGCTCCTACGAGCAGTACGTC. This translates into CASSNLAGGSYEQYV.

This clonotype was observed many times. The rearrangement links TRBV12-5 to TRBJ2-5, with D maybe TRBD1 (6 bases). With 6 bases removed from V and 6 bases from J, the gap between germline ends came to 14 bases. Germline V gene sequence: CDR1 LGHNT, CDR2 FRNRAP. The CDR3 contains 13 residues. DNA of the CDR3: TGTGCTAGTGGGGGACAAACTGGAAAGACCCAGTACTTC. Its translation is CASGGQTGKTQYF.

The chain recombines TRBV6-2 or TRBV6-3 with TRBJ2-2, with 8 bases fitting TRBD2. The CDR3 has 14 amino acids. Losses at the gene ends were 5 bases for V and 4 bases for J; bases not matched to a gene: 3. CDR1 and CDR2 (germline): MNHEY, SVGEGT. In DNA, the CDR3 is TGTGCCAGCAGTGACGGACTAGCCACCGGGGAGCTGTTTTTT. It is translated as CASSDGLATGELFF.

Concerning this clonotype itself: A much more abundant neighbour one base away suggests this may be a read error. The chain carries TRBV2 and TRBJ2-3, with TRBD2 matching 12 bases. Per the germline V gene, CDR1 is SNHLY and CDR2 is FYNNEI. There are 17 residues in the CDR3. This CDR3 is CASSELLAGGLTDAQYF. In DNA, the CDR3 is TGTGCCAGCAGTGAACTACTAGCGGGGGGCCTAACAGATGCGCAGTATTTT.

This clonotype appeared many times. The chain is built from TRBV2 and TRBJ1-2; no reliable D call. Germline CDR1 and CDR2: SNHLY and FYNNEI. The V end was cut by 3 bases, the J end by 1 base, with 6 bases between. CDR3 size: 13 residues. CDR3 residues: CASSDQSNYGYTF. As DNA, the CDR3 is TGTGCCAGCAGTGATCAGAGTAACTATGGCTACACCTTC.

Many counts were recorded for this clonotype. The CDR3 DNA sequence: TGTGCCAGCAGACAGGGGGGTGAGCAGTTCTTC. Translating it yields CASRQGGEQFF. The chain is built from TRBV2 and TRBJ2-1; TRBD1 agrees at 8 bases. The CDR3 totals 11 residues. CDR1 is SNHLY, CDR2 FYNNEI, per germline. Unmatched junction bases numbered 1, after V lost 6 bases and J lost 9 bases.

This clonotype has ten or more counts. The chain is built from TRBV3-1 and TRBJ1-1, with D perhaps matching TRBD1 (6 bases). The CDR3 has 15 residues. Trimming cost V 1 base and J 5 bases, with 14 bases left between them. The germline V gene encodes CDR1 LGHDT and CDR2 YNNKEL (reference sequence). The CDR3 protein is CASSQVGGAKTEAFF. CDR3 in DNA: TGTGCCAGCAGCCAAGTTGGGGGGGCGAAAACTGAAGCTTTCTTT.

This clonotype has a handful of counts. This chain links TRBV9 with TRBJ2-5; the match to TRBD2 covers 7 bases. Per the germline V gene, CDR1 is SGDLS and CDR2 is YYNGEE. With 4 bases clipped from V and 6 bases from J, the junction kept 9 bases outside the gene matches. The CDR3 is 14 amino acids. This CDR3 reads CASSPAGGGKTQYF. The CDR3 DNA reads TGTGCCAGCAGCCCTGCTGGGGGAGGGAAGACCCAGTACTTC.

This clonotype showed up many times. The chain links TRBV5-1 to TRBJ2-1; D call uncertain. CDR3 length: 12 residues. The germline gives CDR1 SGHRS, CDR2 YFSETQ. V lost 4 bases, J lost 7 bases, and 9 bases lay in between. CDR3 amino acids: CASSRLGNEQFF. CDR3 bases: TGCGCCAGCAGCAGGTTGGGGAATGAGCAGTTCTTC.

With regard to this clonotype: A much larger clonotype is one base distant, so this may be a read error. This chain joins TRBV20-1 and TRBJ2-1; either TRBD1 or TRBD2 may supply D (5 bases each). This CDR3 is 13 amino acids long. Germline lookup yields CDR1 DFQATT and CDR2 SNEGSKA (reference sequence). The germline V and J ends were trimmed by 4 bases and 5 bases, with 12 bases remaining between them. The CDR3, as DNA: TGCAGTGCTAAGGGGCGAGGGCACAATGAGCAGTTCTTC. It specifies CSAKGRGHNEQFF.

In its sample, this clonotype was seen a few times. The V and J genes are TRBV5-6 and TRBJ1-2, with D unclear. V shed 4 bases and J shed 8 bases, with 18 bases lying between them. The CDR3 length is 14 residues. CDR1 SGHDT and CDR2 YYEEEE come from the germline V gene. The CDR3 is CASSPTKGAVGYTF. The CDR3 DNA follows: TGTGCCAGCAGCCCGACCAAGGGAGCCGTAGGCTACACCTTC. Together with reference TRBV5-6 and TRBJ1-2, the CDR3 gives the full variable domain: DAGVTQSPTHLIKTRGQQVTLRCSPKSGHDTVSWYQQALGQGPQFIFQYYEEEERQRGNFPDRFSGHQFPNYSSELNVNALLLGDSALYLCASSPTKGAVGYTFGSGTRLTVV.

The rearrangement uses TRBV7-9 and TRBJ2-6; D may be TRBD1 or TRBD2 (5 bases each). Trimming cost V 10 bases and J 0 bases, with 19 bases left between them. The CDR3 runs 17 residues. Germline CDR1 and CDR2: SEHNR and FQNEAQ (reference sequence). CDR3 DNA sequence: TGTGCCACTCACCCCGACGGGGCCTTCTCTGGGGCCAACGTCCTGACTTTC. The encoded protein is CATHPDGAFSGANVLTF.

This clonotype was seen only a few times. The chain uses TRBV12-3 or TRBV12-4 and TRBJ2-1; 9 nucleotides match TRBD1. The junction had 5 bases not matched to a gene; V was cut back by 6 bases and J by 8 bases. This CDR3 is built from 13 residues. The CDR3 sequence is CASRTGGSDEQFF. CDR3 DNA: TGTGCCAGCAGGACAGGGGGAAGCGATGAGCAGTTCTTC.

The rearrangement joins TRBV20-1 to TRBJ2-5; D possibly corresponds to TRBD1 (5 bases). Trimming took 3 bases from V and 5 from J, leaving 22 bases between them. The germline V gene encodes CDR1 DFQATT and CDR2 SNEGSKA (reference sequence). The CDR3 is 16 amino acids. The CDR3 here is CSASDEASTGAETQYF. DNA of the CDR3: TGCAGTGCTAGCGATGAAGCCTCGACTGGGGCTGAGACCCAGTACTTC.

This clonotype was counted many times. This chain uses TRBV5-1 with TRBJ1-1; 9 nucleotides agree with TRBD1. The CDR3 spans 15 residues. The V gene end was trimmed by 5 bases and the J gene end by 1 base; junction bases not matched to a gene: 6. Germline CDR1 SGHRS, CDR2 YFSETQ. The chain's CDR3 is CASSSRTGENTEAFF. The CDR3 coding sequence is TGCGCCAGCAGTAGTCGGACAGGGGAGAACACTGAAGCTTTCTTT.

This clonotype was counted between two and nine times. This chain links TRBV2 with TRBJ2-7; D is perhaps TRBD2 (5 bases). Trimming removed 10 bases at V and 3 bases at J, with 16 bases between. In germline, CDR1 is SNHLY, CDR2 FYNNEI. There are 13 residues in the CDR3. CDR3 residues: CATNTGLIYEQYV. The DNA for the CDR3 is TGTGCCACCAATACTGGACTGATCTACGAGCAGTACGTC.

This clonotype was detected a few times. This chain links TRBV29-1 with TRBJ2-2, with a possible D match to TRBD1 (5 bases). Between the trimmed V and J ends, which lost 7 bases and 5 bases, there was a span of 11 bases. The germline gives CDR1 SQVTM, CDR2 ANQGSEA. The CDR3 consists of 12 residues. The CDR3: CSASRQTGELFF. For the CDR3, the DNA is TGCAGCGCCTCAAGACAGACCGGGGAGCTGTTTTTT.

The V gene is TRBV5-1, the J gene TRBJ2-1; D is perhaps TRBD2 (6 bases). Trimming left V 6 bases short and J 2 bases short, with 9 bases between. Germline V gene sequence: CDR1 SGHRS, CDR2 YFSETQ. CDR3 length: 13 residues. The CDR3 coding sequence is TGCGCCAGCAATGGGGGGACCTACAATGAGCAGTTCTTC. Translated, it gives CASNGGTYNEQFF.

Notes on this clonotype: A much more abundant neighbour one base away suggests this may be a read error. The CDR3 carries no conserved terminal phenylalanine or tryptophan, so it likely arises from a read error. The chain carries TRBV4-1 and TRBJ1-2, with D possibly TRBD1 on 5 matching bases. V lost 4 bases, J lost 3 bases, and 18 bases lay in between. Germline V CDR1 and CDR2: MGHRA, YSYEKL. The CDR3 extends over 16 amino acids. Here the CDR3 reads CASSRFPQGLHYGYTL. The CDR3 region has the DNA TGCGCCAGCAGCCGCTTCCCTCAGGGTTTGCACTATGGCTACACCCTC.

This clonotype turned up a few times. This rearrangement joins TRBV24-1 to TRBJ2-1, with 9 bases aligning to TRBD2. Unmatched junction bases numbered 10, after V lost 2 bases and J lost 12 bases. The CDR3 extends over 15 amino acids. The germline CDR1 and CDR2 sequences are KGHDR and SFDVKD. CDR3 residues: CATSDWTSERIGQFF. As DNA, the CDR3 is TGTGCCACCAGTGATTGGACTAGCGAGCGTATCGGGCAGTTCTTC.

This clonotype was counted between two and nine times. The genes are TRBV5-6 and TRBJ2-1; 8 bases line up with TRBD2. CDR3 size: 17 residues. Germline CDR1 SGHDT, CDR2 YYEEEE. Trimming at V came to 4 bases and at J to 4 bases, leaving 13 bases not matched to a gene. The CDR3 DNA reads as TGTGCCAGCAGCCCTAAGCCCGTCAGCGGGGGTTACAATGAGCAGTTCTTC. As protein: CASSPKPVSGGYNEQFF. The full variable domain, its missing parts supplied by reference TRBV5-6 and TRBJ2-1, is DAGVTQSPTHLIKTRGQQVTLRCSPKSGHDTVSWYQQALGQGPQFIFQYYEEEERQRGNFPDRFSGHQFPNYSSELNVNALLLGDSALYLCASSPKPVSGGYNEQFFGPGTRLTVL.

This clonotype was detected ten times or more. The rearrangement links TRBV30 to TRBJ2-7, with TRBD2 matching 11 bases. The CDR3 has 13 residues. The ends lost 5 bases at V and 3 bases at J; junction bases unmatched: 3. Germline V lookup: CDR1 GTSNPN, CDR2 SVGIG (reference sequence). The CDR3 region has the DNA TGTGCCTGGGAACTAGCGGGAGACTACGAGCAGTACTTC. It translates to CAWELAGDYEQYF.

The chain combines TRBV20-1 with TRBJ2-2; 8 bases are a match to TRBD2. The V and J ends lost 6 bases and 7 bases, in that order; junction bases with no gene match: 13. The CDR3 runs 15 residues. The germline V gene has CDR1 DFQATT and CDR2 SNEGSKA (reference sequence). CDR3 loop: CSATGTGGRDGELFF. The CDR3 DNA reads TGCAGTGCGACCGGGACGGGAGGGCGAGACGGGGAGCTGTTTTTT.

This rearrangement joins TRBV7-3 to TRBJ1-1; perhaps TRBD1 as D (5 bases). Per the germline V gene, CDR1 is SGHTA and CDR2 is FQGTGA. The CDR3 has 13 residues. V was trimmed by 7 bases and J by 4 bases, leaving 13 bases between them. CDR3 residues: CASKRDGSTEAFF. The CDR3 coding sequence is TGTGCCAGCAAACGGGACGGAAGCACTGAAGCTTTCTTT.

The sample holds many counts of this clonotype. The chain is built from TRBV2 and TRBJ2-3, with D uncertain. Germline lookup yields CDR1 SNHLY and CDR2 FYNNEI. The CDR3 length is 16 residues. V was trimmed by 6 bases and J by 2 bases, leaving 18 bases between them. This chain's CDR3 is CASRWSAGDPTDTQYF. The CDR3 DNA reads TGTGCCAGCAGGTGGTCGGCAGGAGACCCCACAGATACGCAGTATTTT.

This chain links TRBV6-2 or TRBV6-3 with TRBJ2-1, with 8 positions matching TRBD1. This CDR3 has 16 amino acids. Germline values: CDR1 MNHEY, CDR2 SVGEGT. V shed 6 bases, J shed 4 bases, and the junction held 11 bases outside the gene matches. For the CDR3, the DNA is TGTGCCAGCAGAGCACTCATGGACAGGGTATACAATGAGCAGTTCTTC. Translation: CASRALMDRVYNEQFF.